This TCR beta chain was recorded in a study of siplizumab effects on memory and regulatory T cells. Overall study results and limits: Treatment with siplizumab left mappable alloreactive CD4+ clones averaging nearly 70% Treg-derived, compared with 25% to 30% in controls.

For this clone: Its cognate antigen is unknown.

The V gene end was trimmed by 0 bases and the J gene end by 5 bases; junction bases not matched to a gene: 3. Germline CDR1 SGHTA, CDR2 FQGTGA. The CDR3 loop spans 14 amino acids. Repertoires were generated with immunoSEQ multiplex PCR, while TCRdb's copy carries only in-frame clones and drops some. The sample includes tens of thousands of clones, roughly 96% of them seen just once. The V and J genes are TRBV7-3 and TRBJ2-5; 7 bases are shared with TRBD2. This clonotype originated in a human donor in good health. The sample was naive CD4+ T cells sorted from blood. The CDR3 reads CASSLTNGGETQYF. DNA for the CDR3: TGTGCCAGCAGCTTAACTAACGGGGGGGAGACCCAGTACTTC.